One and the same sample provided the 29 T cell receptor beta chains below, sequenced in a study of beta chain features in type 1 diabetes. Whole-study results and caveats: Among all four CD4+ subsets, Type 1 diabetes patients had TCRB CDR3s that were moderately but significantly shorter.

Sequenced material consisted of expressed TCRB transcripts (all of the isolated RNA was reverse transcribed). The data were produced by immunoSEQ multiplex PCR, yet TCRdb's version contains in-frame clones alone and is incomplete. This sample carries nearly 700,000 clones, around 15% of them seen once, and the ten largest clones take 0.022%. These TCRs are of unknown antigen specificity. Sequenced: naive CD4+ T cells from blood. The receptor set was obtained from a man aged 18 to 30 with type 1 diabetes.

The chain uses TRBV30 and TRBJ2-5, with 8 bases identical to TRBD1. Per germline, CDR1 GTSNPN and CDR2 SVGIG (reference sequence). J lost 2 bases, V lost 8 bases, and 19 bases had no gene match. The CDR3 sequence is 17 residues long. In nucleotides, the CDR3 is TGTGCCAGCGGACAGGGTGGGGGCGTACTCTTACAAGAGACCCAGTACTTC. The encoded protein is CASGQGGGVLLQETQYF.

J is TRBJ1-3 and V is TRBV9, with D maybe TRBD1 (6 bases). The CDR3 consists of 18 residues. Per the germline V gene, CDR1 is SGDLS and CDR2 is YYNGEE. Trimming pared 4 bases from V and 0 bases from J, leaving 20 bases between. This CDR3 is CASSLGHTIQSSGNTIYF. The CDR3 DNA reads TGTGCCAGCAGCCTGGGACACACCATCCAAAGCTCTGGAAACACCATATATTTT.

CDR3 DNA: TGCGCCAGCAGGGTGGGACAGACAAACACCGGGGAGCTGTTTTTT. It translates to CASRVGQTNTGELFF. This chain joins TRBV5-1 and TRBJ2-2, with 7 positions matching TRBD1. The CDR3 runs 15 residues. V was clipped by 5 bases and J by 2 bases; unmatched bases: 6. Germline CDR1 is SGHRS and CDR2 is YFSETQ.

J is TRBJ2-1 and V is TRBV6-1; D not resolved. Looked up from germline, CDR1 is MNHNS and CDR2 is SASEGT. The CDR3 is 15 amino acids. Trimming took 4 bases from V and 0 from J, leaving 10 bases between them. The CDR3 sequence: CASSGMMSSYNEQFF. The CDR3 nucleotides read TGTGCCAGCAGTGGAATGATGAGCTCCTACAATGAGCAGTTCTTC.

Concerning this clone: Different DNA sequences within this sample yield the same CDR3. The CDR3 reads CSATGNQPQHF. CDR3 sequence (DNA): TGCAGTGCTACCGGAAATCAGCCCCAGCATTTT. The chain links TRBV20-1 to TRBJ1-5; unclear D gene. In germline, CDR1 is DFQATT, CDR2 SNEGSKA (reference sequence). V was pared by 4 bases and J by 4 bases, with 5 bases between. CDR3 size: 11 residues.

This clone turned up a few times. The chain uses TRBV25-1 and TRBJ2-4; no definite D call. The CDR3 consists of 12 residues. The germline V gene has CDR1 MGHDK and CDR2 SYGVNS. V was pared by 5 bases and J by 5 bases, with 7 bases between. CDR3 amino acids: CASSRAENIQYF. The CDR3 DNA is TGTGCCAGCAGTCGGGCGGAAAACATTCAGTACTTC.

The rearrangement links TRBV19 to TRBJ2-7, with TRBD1 as a possible D gene (6 bases). Trimming stripped 6 bases from V and 3 bases from J, with 18 bases between. The CDR3 is 15 amino acids. Germline CDR1 reads LNHDA; CDR2 reads SQIVND (reference sequence). CDR3: CASSPGTSPLYEQYF. CDR3 coding DNA: TGTGCCAGTAGCCCCGGGACATCTCCCCTCTACGAGCAGTACTTC.

The CDR3 region has the DNA TGTGCCAGCTCATTAGCGGCATACAATGAGCAGTTCTTC. It encodes CASSLAAYNEQFF. The chain joins TRBV18 to TRBJ2-1, with D perhaps TRBD2 (6 bases). The CDR3 is 13 amino acids. Germline values: CDR1 KGHSH, CDR2 LQKENI. Trimming cost V 5 bases and J 4 bases, with 9 bases left between them. Full variable domain (outside the CDR3, taken from reference TRBV18 and TRBJ2-1): NAGVMQNPRHLVRRRGQEARLRCSPMKGHSHVYWYRQLPEEGLKFMVYLQKENIIDESGMPKERFSAEFPKEGPSILRIQQVVRGDSAAYFCASSLAAYNEQFFGPGTRLTVL.

V and J are TRBV18 and TRBJ2-3, with D possibly TRBD1 on 5 matching bases. This CDR3 contains 16 residues. CDR1 and CDR2 from the germline V gene are KGHSH and LQKENI. V was clipped by 3 bases and J by 1 base, with 14 bases between them. CDR3 coding DNA: TGTGCCAGCTCACCGGTACGGGCCAGGGGCACAGATACGCAGTATTTT. Translating it yields CASSPVRARGTDTQYF.

The chain has TRBV27 and TRBJ2-4; a possible D gene is TRBD1 (5 bases). This CDR3 comprises 17 residues. Germline V gene sequence: CDR1 MNHEY, CDR2 SMNVEV (reference sequence). V lost 0 bases, J lost 0 bases, and 12 bases lay in between. Here the CDR3 reads CASSLSPQVLAKNIQYF. The CDR3 nucleotides are TGTGCCAGCAGTTTATCTCCACAGGTTCTAGCCAAAAACATTCAGTACTTC.

The J gene is TRBJ1-2, the V gene TRBV29-1; D gene ambiguous. V was trimmed by 5 bases and J by 8 bases, leaving 15 bases between them. CDR1 and CDR2 (germline): SQVTM, ANQGSEA. CDR3 length: 12 residues. The CDR3 sequence: CSVTRAQEGYTF. In DNA, the CDR3 is TGCAGCGTTACCCGGGCCCAGGAGGGCTACACCTTC.

The V call is TRBV10-3, the J call TRBJ2-7; D is perhaps TRBD2 (5 bases). Germline values: CDR1 ENHRY, CDR2 SYGVKD. CDR3 size: 13 residues. Trimming pared 11 bases from V and 4 bases from J, leaving 18 bases between. The CDR3 sequence is CAVREGQLYEQYF. The CDR3 region has the DNA TGTGCCGTGCGAGAGGGCCAACTGTACGAGCAGTACTTC.

V is TRBV6-1 and J is TRBJ1-1; no firm D call. Trimming removed 2 bases at V and 3 bases at J, with 7 bases between. The CDR3 is 13 amino acids. Germline lookup yields CDR1 MNHNS and CDR2 SASEGT. This chain's CDR3 is CASSEIQYTEAFF. The CDR3 DNA sequence: TGTGCCAGCAGTGAAATACAGTACACTGAAGCTTTCTTT.

This clone was seen only a few times. This chain uses TRBV7-9 with TRBJ1-2; TRBD1 matches at 9 bases. V lost 10 bases to trimming and J lost 0 bases; unmatched junction nucleotides: 6. The CDR3 is 14 amino acids. The germline CDR1 and CDR2 sequences are SEHNR and FQNEAQ (reference sequence). The CDR3 nucleotides are TGTGCCATCCTTTGGGACAGGGCTAACTATGGCTACACCTTC. Protein: CAILWDRANYGYTF.

The sample holds a few counts of this clone. The rearrangement joins TRBV20-1 to TRBJ1-1; D uncertain. This CDR3 contains 11 residues. Germline V lookup: CDR1 DFQATT, CDR2 SNEGSKA (reference sequence). V was pared by 4 bases and J by 1 base, with 4 bases between. In DNA, the CDR3 is TGCAGTGCTACAAAGAACACTGAAGCTTTCTTT. The encoded protein is CSATKNTEAFF.

This clone has only a few counts. The chain uses TRBV4-2 and TRBJ2-1; 9 positions match TRBD1. J gave up 4 bases and V 4 bases, and 8 bases lay outside the gene matches. Germline CDR1 and CDR2: LGHNA and YNFKEQ. The CDR3 covers 16 residues. The DNA for the CDR3 is TGTGCCAGCAGCCCCCCGGGACAGGGACAATACAATGAGCAGTTCTTC. Amino acid sequence: CASSPPGQGQYNEQFF.

Notes on this clone: The junction departs from the called germline gene at one end, perhaps through a read error. The J gene is TRBJ1-3, the V gene TRBV2; 9 nucleotides line up with TRBD1. This CDR3 spans 12 amino acids. Germline-derived CDR1 and CDR2 are SNHLY and FYNNEI. This chain's CDR3 is CASSFSGTGSDF. As DNA, the CDR3 is TGTGCCAGCAGTTTCTCCGGGACAGGGTCTGATTTT.

V usage is TRBV30 and J usage is TRBJ1-2; TRBD1 agrees at 10 bases. The V gene end was trimmed by 8 bases and the J gene end by 4 bases; junction bases not matched to a gene: 13. Germline loops: CDR1 GTSNPN, CDR2 SVGIG (reference sequence). The CDR3 totals 15 residues. The CDR3 bases are TGTGCCAGTAGTATCGGGACAGGGGCCGGCTATGGCTACACCTTC. This codes for CASSIGTGAGYGYTF.

This clone was counted only a few times. This sequence joins TRBV30 and TRBJ2-5; a weak D match, TRBD1 (6 bases). V shed 6 bases and J shed 2 bases, with 13 bases lying between them. This CDR3 spans 13 amino acids. Germline CDR1 and CDR2: GTSNPN and SVGIG (reference sequence). The CDR3 DNA sequence: TGTGCCTGCCGATACAGGGTACAAGAGACCCAGTACTTC. As protein: CACRYRVQETQYF.

In this sample, this clone turned up a few times. This chain joins TRBV29-1 and TRBJ2-1; TRBD1 matches at 9 bases. Germline V gives CDR1 SQVTM, CDR2 ANQGSEA. Trimming took 7 bases from V and 5 from J; bases not matched to a gene: 18. The CDR3 consists of 17 residues. DNA for the CDR3: TGCAGCGACACCCTAGCTTGGTTTGGGACAGGGAACAATGAGCAGTTCTTC. This encodes CSDTLAWFGTGNNEQFF.

This clone showed up just a few times. The chain joins TRBV2 to TRBJ2-7, with D possibly matching TRBD1 (6 bases). The V and J ends lost 3 bases and 6 bases respectively, with 15 bases between them. The CDR3 extends over 14 amino acids. Germline-derived CDR1 and CDR2 are SNHLY and FYNNEI. CDR3 loop: CASSEADRLLEQYF. The CDR3 DNA reads TGTGCCAGCAGTGAGGCGGACAGACTGCTCGAGCAGTACTTC.

This chain uses TRBV9 with TRBJ1-2; D ambiguous. Trimming left V 0 bases short and J 0 bases short, with 15 bases between. Germline V gene lookup returns CDR1 SGDLS and CDR2 YYNGEE. The CDR3 contains 17 residues. CDR3 in DNA: TGTGCCAGCAGCGTAGGTTGGGAGCCCAATTCTAACTATGGCTACACCTTC. Protein: CASSVGWEPNSNYGYTF. Combining the CDR3 with reference TRBV9 and TRBJ1-2 gives the whole variable domain DSGVTQTPKHLITATGQRVTLRCSPRSGDLSVYWYQQSLDQGLQFLIQYYNGEERAKGNILERFSAQQFPDLHSELNLSSLELGDSALYFCASSVGWEPNSNYGYTFGSGTRLTVV.

This clone was detected a few times. The V and J genes are TRBV7-9 and TRBJ2-1, with 14 bases matching TRBD2. The germline gives CDR1 SEHNR, CDR2 FQNEAQ (reference sequence). Germline trimming cut 0 bases from V and 10 bases from J; bases unmatched to any gene: 2. CDR3 length: 15 residues. CDR3 loop: CASSLAGTSGGEQFF. The CDR3 DNA sequence: TGTGCCAGCAGCTTAGCCGGGACTAGCGGGGGCGAGCAGTTCTTC.

The table lists this clone with a few counts. The chain is built from TRBV14 and TRBJ1-1; the D is unclear. Per the germline V gene, CDR1 is SGHDN and CDR2 is FVKESK. V was pared by 2 bases and J by 1 base, with 8 bases between. This CDR3 has 14 residues. CDR3 DNA sequence: TGTGCCAGCAGCCAATTGATGAGGAACACTGAAGCTTTCTTT. This translates into CASSQLMRNTEAFF.

This clone was counted between two and nine times. V gene TRBV28 combines with J gene TRBJ1-2, with 9 positions matching TRBD1. CDR3 size: 15 residues. J lost 8 bases, V lost 10 bases, and 17 bases had no gene match. The germline V gene encodes CDR1 MDHEN and CDR2 SYDVKM. The CDR3 DNA reads TGTGCCACCTCTCCTTCGGGACAGGGAGGTCGGGGCTACACCTTC. Protein sequence: CATSPSGQGGRGYTF.

A few counts support this clone. The chain is built from TRBV7-6 and TRBJ1-2; weak D call: TRBD1 (5 bases). Trimming cost V 1 base and J 5 bases, with 11 bases left between them. The CDR3 consists of 14 residues. Germline V gene lookup returns CDR1 SGHVS and CDR2 FNYEAQ. The CDR3 bases are TGTGCCAGCAGCTTAGGACAGAGAAAGTATGGCTACACCTTC. Residues: CASSLGQRKYGYTF.

This clone appeared a few times. This specimen includes other DNA sequences encoding the same CDR3. The gene calls are TRBV20-1 and TRBJ1-2; TRBD1 might be the D (6 bases). The CDR3 covers 10 residues. Germline CDR1 and CDR2: DFQATT and SNEGSKA (reference sequence). V was cut by 6 bases and J by 6 bases, with 8 bases left in between. In nucleotides, the CDR3 is TGCAGTGCGCCAGGGGATGGCTACACCTTC. Encoded protein: CSAPGDGYTF.

The chain is built from TRBV2 and TRBJ2-7; no clear D gene. The CDR3 is made up of 11 amino acids. Trimming cost V 4 bases and J 5 bases, with 6 bases left between them. Germline CDR1 and CDR2: SNHLY and FYNNEI. CDR3 protein: CASSARNEQYF. Here the CDR3 DNA reads TGTGCCAGCAGTGCCAGAAACGAGCAGTACTTC.

J is TRBJ1-1 and V is TRBV11-1; D uncertain. The germline V and J ends were trimmed by 2 bases and 0 bases, with 7 bases remaining between them. Germline loops: CDR1 SGHAT, CDR2 FQDESV (reference sequence). The CDR3 loop spans 14 amino acids. Here the CDR3 DNA reads TGTGCCAGCAGCTTAAGGGTTTTGAACACTGAAGCTTTCTTT. Its translation is CASSLRVLNTEAFF.